This entry describes one T cell receptor (beta chain). Antigen specificity is unknown. V lost 2 bases to trimming and J lost 4 bases, with 5 bases between them. The germline V gene encodes CDR1 SNHLY and CDR2 FYNNEI. CDR3 size: 13 residues. Data came from immunoSEQ multiplex PCR; TCRdb stores just in-frame clones and leaves some out. In the table there are about 120,000 clones, under 90% of which are singletons. The data derive from a study of T cell responses to AZD1222 COVID-19 vaccine. Study-level information: Researchers grouped second doses given at about 4 or about 12 weeks into one pool. Notes on the study in general: Dominant at 160-218 and 743-854, vaccine-associated CD4 TCRs also spanned spike. Increases in Spike-specific TCR breadth and depth were seen after two AZD1222 doses.

V and J are TRBV2 and TRBJ2-2; D is unresolved. The sample here was peripheral blood, taken on day 0 of AZD1222 vaccination. This clonotype originated in an adult in good health. The CDR3 bases are TGTGCCAGCAGTGAAACGGGCACCGGGGAGCTGTTTTTT. Its translation: CASSETGTGELFF.